The 20 T cell receptor beta chains presented below share a single source sample, sequenced in a study of CD8+ T cells in alopecia areata. Extracted RNA was reverse transcribed, and the resulting cDNA served as sequencing template. The data were produced by immunoSEQ multiplex PCR, yet TCRdb's version contains in-frame clones alone and is incomplete. Of about 98,000 clones in the sample, 35% to 50% were seen once. The material sequenced was CD4+ T cells sorted from blood. The source of these receptors is a human donor with alopecia areata.

This clone was picked up a small number of times. The genes are TRBV28 and TRBJ2-5; D possibly corresponds to TRBD1 (6 bases). CDR1 MDHEN and CDR2 SYDVKM come from the germline V gene. The CDR3 is 13 amino acids. V was cut by 8 bases and J by 4 bases, with 14 bases left in between. The CDR3 reads CASSSGVTETQYF. CDR3 DNA: TGTGCCAGCTCTTCAGGGGTCACAGAGACCCAGTACTTC.

This clone was counted a few times. The gene calls are TRBV29-1 and TRBJ1-3, with D perhaps TRBD1 (5 bases). The CDR3 runs 15 residues. The V end lost 7 bases, the J end lost 2 bases, and 18 bases lay between the germline ends. Germline V gene sequence: CDR1 SQVTM, CDR2 ANQGSEA. CDR3 sequence: CSARGGSSAGNTIYF. Here the CDR3 DNA reads TGCAGCGCGAGGGGAGGGTCCTCGGCTGGAAACACCATATATTTT.

The chain is built from TRBV29-1 and TRBJ2-5; D not certain. CDR3 size: 11 residues. With 6 bases removed from V and 3 bases from J, the gap between germline ends came to 8 bases. Looked up from germline, CDR1 is SQVTM and CDR2 is ANQGSEA. CDR3 sequence (DNA): TGCAGCGTGGGGTACGAAGAGACCCAGTACTTC. This gives the protein CSVGYEETQYF.

This clone was seen once. V gene TRBV2 combines with J gene TRBJ2-2; D gene uncertain. The CDR3 is 14 amino acids. Trimming cost V 2 bases and J 4 bases, with 8 bases left between them. Germline lookup yields CDR1 SNHLY and CDR2 FYNNEI. The CDR3: CASSESRFTGELFF. Here the CDR3 DNA reads TGTGCCAGCAGTGAATCCAGGTTCACCGGGGAGCTGTTTTTT.

This clone was counted a few times. Other DNA sequences of this sample code for an identical CDR3. This chain joins TRBV28 and TRBJ2-3; no clear D. The ends were cut back, 7 bases at V and 2 bases at J, with 4 bases in the middle. Germline V gives CDR1 MDHEN, CDR2 SYDVKM. CDR3 length: 11 residues. The CDR3 DNA reads as TGTGCCAGCACCTCCACAGATACGCAGTATTTT. It encodes CASTSTDTQYF.

The J gene is TRBJ2-1, the V gene TRBV18; 10 nucleotides align to TRBD2. The CDR3 covers 15 residues. Germline V gene data show CDR1 as KGHSH and CDR2 as LQKENI. The trim removed 0 bases at V and 8 bases at J, leaving 4 bases unmatched. The CDR3 region has the DNA TGTGCCAGCTCACCACCGCTAGCGGGAGAGGATGAGCAGTTCTTC. Translated, it gives CASSPPLAGEDEQFF.

DNA for the CDR3: TGTGCCAGCAGAGGTTCAGATACGCAGTATTTT. Translating it yields CASRGSDTQYF. The rearrangement links TRBV6-5 to TRBJ2-3; D gene ambiguous. The CDR3 length is 11 residues. Germline V lookup: CDR1 MNHEY, CDR2 SVGAGI. Trimming pared 6 bases from V and 4 bases from J, leaving 5 bases between.

This clone showed up just once. The chain has TRBV30 and TRBJ2-7, with TRBD2 as a possible D gene (5 bases). The ends were cut back, 5 bases at V and 2 bases at J, with 19 bases in the middle. In germline, CDR1 is GTSNPN, CDR2 SVGIG (reference sequence). This CDR3 has 15 amino acids. DNA of the CDR3: TGTGCCTGGGATACTAGGGTGGAAAGACCCTACGAGCAGTACTTC. Residues: CAWDTRVERPYEQYF. Variable domain in full (rest from reference TRBV30 and TRBJ2-7): SQTIHQWPATLVQPVGSPLSLECTVEGTSNPNLYWYRQAAGRGLQLLFYSVGIGQISSEVPQNLSASRPQDRQFILSSKKLLLSDSGFYLCAWDTRVERPYEQYFGPGTRLTVT.

The gene calls are TRBV30 and TRBJ1-1, with D possibly matching TRBD1 (5 bases). This CDR3 has 14 residues. The germline gives CDR1 GTSNPN, CDR2 SVGIG (reference sequence). Trimming stripped 3 bases from V and 6 bases from J, with 17 bases between. The CDR3 loop is CAWRLFSGWAEAFF. The CDR3 nucleotides are TGTGCCTGGAGGCTATTCTCAGGGTGGGCTGAAGCTTTCTTT.

The chain employs TRBV9 and TRBJ2-3, with D possibly TRBD1 on 6 matching bases. Germline values: CDR1 SGDLS, CDR2 YYNGEE. Between the trimmed V and J ends, which lost 3 bases and 7 bases, there was a span of 12 bases. This CDR3 has 13 amino acids. In DNA form, the CDR3 reads TGTGCCAGCAGCGCATGGACAGCCCATACGCAGTATTTT. It yields the protein CASSAWTAHTQYF.

The chain recombines TRBV14 with TRBJ2-3; D not certain. The CDR3 is 16 amino acids. Germline V gives CDR1 SGHDN, CDR2 FVKESK. V dropped 4 bases and J dropped 5 bases, with 19 bases sitting between them. CDR3 sequence reads: CASSLGPQPHLDTQYF. The CDR3 DNA reads TGTGCCAGCAGCCTCGGACCACAACCGCATCTAGATACGCAGTATTTT.

This clone has more than one count but fewer than ten. V is TRBV29-1 and J is TRBJ2-1; 7 bases map to TRBD2. The CDR3 length is 13 residues. Germline V gene data show CDR1 as SQVTM and CDR2 as ANQGSEA. V lost 8 bases to trimming and J lost 4 bases; unmatched junction nucleotides: 8. For the CDR3, the DNA is TGCAGCCTGGGGGGAGGGGTTTACAATGAGCAGTTCTTC. It is translated as CSLGGGVYNEQFF.

This clone has a handful of counts. This chain uses TRBV7-9 with TRBJ2-5; D remains unclear. The germline V gene has CDR1 SEHNR and CDR2 FQNEAQ (reference sequence). This CDR3 has 13 amino acids. The ends were cut back, 5 bases at V and 9 bases at J, with 16 bases in the middle. The CDR3 DNA sequence: TGTGCCAGCAGCCTCGAGACCCAAAGGGCCCAGTACTTC. Amino acids: CASSLETQRAQYF.

The CDR3 DNA reads TGCGCCAGCAGCCTAACAGGACAGGAAGGCTATGGCTACACCTTC. Translation: CASSLTGQEGYGYTF. The chain couples TRBV5-1 to TRBJ1-2, with 7 bases matching TRBD1. The length of the CDR3 is 15 residues. Per germline, CDR1 SGHRS and CDR2 YFSETQ. The junction had 10 bases not matched to a gene; V was cut back by 4 bases and J by 4 bases.

The gene calls are TRBV5-1 and TRBJ1-3, with 7 bases identical to TRBD1. The CDR3 runs to 17 residues. Germline CDR1 SGHRS, CDR2 YFSETQ. V lost 1 base and J lost 0; bases outside the gene matches: 7. CDR3 protein: CASSLRTGASSGNTIYF. The CDR3 coding sequence is TGCGCCAGCAGCTTGAGAACAGGGGCAAGCTCTGGAAACACCATATATTTT.

This sequence joins TRBV5-1 and TRBJ1-5; D perhaps matches TRBD1 (5 bases). The CDR3 has 18 residues. The V end lost 0 bases, the J end lost 7 bases, and 23 bases lay between the germline ends. Germline V lookup: CDR1 SGHRS, CDR2 YFSETQ. This chain's CDR3 is CASSLEPLGRGGWQPQHF. The CDR3 region has the DNA TGCGCCAGCAGCTTGGAACCCCTTGGGAGGGGCGGATGGCAGCCCCAGCATTTT.

This chain uses TRBV11-2 with TRBJ2-7; TRBD2 is a possible D gene (6 bases). The CDR3 sequence is 13 residues long. Trimming pared 7 bases from V and 0 bases from J, leaving 10 bases between. Per germline, CDR1 SGHAT and CDR2 FQNNGV. CDR3 sequence reads: CASKPGGSYEQYF. The CDR3 DNA sequence: TGTGCCAGCAAGCCCGGGGGCTCCTACGAGCAGTACTTC.

The J gene is TRBJ2-5, the V gene TRBV7-2; the match to TRBD1 covers 8 bases. The CDR3 is made up of 13 amino acids. The V segment lost 1 base and the J segment 5 bases; nucleotides outside the gene matches: 0. Per the germline V gene, CDR1 is SGHTA and CDR2 is FQGNSA. The CDR3 sequence is CASSLGTGETQYF. For the CDR3, the DNA is TGTGCCAGCAGCTTAGGGACAGGGGAGACCCAGTACTTC.

This rearrangement joins TRBV5-1 to TRBJ2-2, with 7 positions matching TRBD1. This CDR3 comprises 15 residues. Unmatched junction bases numbered 2, after V lost 2 bases and J lost 1 base. Germline-derived CDR1 and CDR2 are SGHRS and YFSETQ. Here the CDR3 reads CASSLQGQNTGELFF. The CDR3 coding sequence is TGCGCCAGCAGCTTACAGGGGCAGAACACCGGGGAGCTGTTTTTT.

This clone has just a few counts. V is TRBV2 and J is TRBJ1-2, with no clear D. The V gene's germline CDR1 is SNHLY and CDR2 FYNNEI. The CDR3 has 11 residues. V was clipped by 3 bases and J by 8 bases, with 7 bases between them. The CDR3 bases are TGTGCCAGCAGTGACAGCATCGGCTACACCTTC. Residues: CASSDSIGYTF.